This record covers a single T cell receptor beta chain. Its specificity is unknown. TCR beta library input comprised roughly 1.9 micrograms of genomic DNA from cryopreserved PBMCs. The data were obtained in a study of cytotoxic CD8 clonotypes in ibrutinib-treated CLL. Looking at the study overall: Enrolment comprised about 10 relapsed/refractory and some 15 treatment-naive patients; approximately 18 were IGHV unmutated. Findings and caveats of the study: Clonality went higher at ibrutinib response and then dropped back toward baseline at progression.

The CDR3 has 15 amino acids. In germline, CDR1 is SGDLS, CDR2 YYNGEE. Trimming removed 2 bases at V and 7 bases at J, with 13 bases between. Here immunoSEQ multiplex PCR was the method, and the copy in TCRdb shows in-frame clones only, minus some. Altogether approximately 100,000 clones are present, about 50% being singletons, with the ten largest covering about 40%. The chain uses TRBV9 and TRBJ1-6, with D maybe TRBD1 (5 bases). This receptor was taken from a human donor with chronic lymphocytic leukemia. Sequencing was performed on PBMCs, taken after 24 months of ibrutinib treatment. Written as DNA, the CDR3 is TGTGCCAGCAGCGTCAAACCAGGGCCCAATTCACCCCTCCACTTT. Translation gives CASSVKPGPNSPLHF.